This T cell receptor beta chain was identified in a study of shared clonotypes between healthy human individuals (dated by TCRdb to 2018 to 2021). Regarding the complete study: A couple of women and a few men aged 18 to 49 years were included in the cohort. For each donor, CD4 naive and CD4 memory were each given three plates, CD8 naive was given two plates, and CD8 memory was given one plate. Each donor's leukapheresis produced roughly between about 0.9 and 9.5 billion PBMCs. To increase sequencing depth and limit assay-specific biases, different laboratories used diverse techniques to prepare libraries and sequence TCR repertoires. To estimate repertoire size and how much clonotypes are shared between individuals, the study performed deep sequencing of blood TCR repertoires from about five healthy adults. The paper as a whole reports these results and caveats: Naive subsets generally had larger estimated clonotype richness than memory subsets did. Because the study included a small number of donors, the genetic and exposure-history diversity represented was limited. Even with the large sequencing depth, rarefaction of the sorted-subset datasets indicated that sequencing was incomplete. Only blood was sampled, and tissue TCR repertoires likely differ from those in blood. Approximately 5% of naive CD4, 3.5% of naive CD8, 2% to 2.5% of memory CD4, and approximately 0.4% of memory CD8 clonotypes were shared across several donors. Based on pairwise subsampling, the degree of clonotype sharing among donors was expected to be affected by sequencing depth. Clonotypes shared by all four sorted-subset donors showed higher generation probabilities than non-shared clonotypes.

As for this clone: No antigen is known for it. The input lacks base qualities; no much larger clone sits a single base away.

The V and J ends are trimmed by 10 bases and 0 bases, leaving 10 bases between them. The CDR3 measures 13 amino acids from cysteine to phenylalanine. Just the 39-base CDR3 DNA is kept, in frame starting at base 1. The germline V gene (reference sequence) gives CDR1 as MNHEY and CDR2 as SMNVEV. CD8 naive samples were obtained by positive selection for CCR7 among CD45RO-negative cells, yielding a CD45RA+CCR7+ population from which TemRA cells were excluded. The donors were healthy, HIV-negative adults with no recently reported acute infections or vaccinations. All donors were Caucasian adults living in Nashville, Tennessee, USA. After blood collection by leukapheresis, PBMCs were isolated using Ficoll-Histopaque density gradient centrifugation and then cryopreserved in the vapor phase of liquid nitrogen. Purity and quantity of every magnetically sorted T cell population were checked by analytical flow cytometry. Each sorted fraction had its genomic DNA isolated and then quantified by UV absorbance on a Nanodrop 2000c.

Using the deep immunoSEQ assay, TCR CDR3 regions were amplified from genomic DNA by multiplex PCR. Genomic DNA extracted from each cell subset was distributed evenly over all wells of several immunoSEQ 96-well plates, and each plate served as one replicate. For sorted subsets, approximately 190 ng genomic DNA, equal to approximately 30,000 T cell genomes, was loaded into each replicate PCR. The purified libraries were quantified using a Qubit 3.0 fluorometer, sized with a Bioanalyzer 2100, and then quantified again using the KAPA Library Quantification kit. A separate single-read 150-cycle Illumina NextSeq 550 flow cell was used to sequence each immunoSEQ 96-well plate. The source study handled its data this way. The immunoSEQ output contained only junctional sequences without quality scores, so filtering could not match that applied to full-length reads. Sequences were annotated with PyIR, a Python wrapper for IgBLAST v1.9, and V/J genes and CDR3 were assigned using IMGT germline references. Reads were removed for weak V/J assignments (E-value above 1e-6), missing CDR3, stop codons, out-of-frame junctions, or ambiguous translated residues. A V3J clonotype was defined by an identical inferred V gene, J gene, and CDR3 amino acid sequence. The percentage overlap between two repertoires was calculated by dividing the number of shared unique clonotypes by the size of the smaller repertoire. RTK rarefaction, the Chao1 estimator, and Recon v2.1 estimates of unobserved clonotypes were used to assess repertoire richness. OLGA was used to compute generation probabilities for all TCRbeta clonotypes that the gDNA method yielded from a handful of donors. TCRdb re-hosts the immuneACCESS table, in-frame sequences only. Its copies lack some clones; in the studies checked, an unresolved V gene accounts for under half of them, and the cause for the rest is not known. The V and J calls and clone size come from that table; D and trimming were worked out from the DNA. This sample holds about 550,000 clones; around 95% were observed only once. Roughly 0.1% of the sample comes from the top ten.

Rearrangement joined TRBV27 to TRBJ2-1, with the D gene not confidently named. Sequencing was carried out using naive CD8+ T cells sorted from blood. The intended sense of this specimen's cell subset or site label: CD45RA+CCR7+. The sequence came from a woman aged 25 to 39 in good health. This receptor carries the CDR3 CATWGYSYNEQFF. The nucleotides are TGTGCCACCTGGGGTTACTCCTACAATGAGCAGTTCTTC.